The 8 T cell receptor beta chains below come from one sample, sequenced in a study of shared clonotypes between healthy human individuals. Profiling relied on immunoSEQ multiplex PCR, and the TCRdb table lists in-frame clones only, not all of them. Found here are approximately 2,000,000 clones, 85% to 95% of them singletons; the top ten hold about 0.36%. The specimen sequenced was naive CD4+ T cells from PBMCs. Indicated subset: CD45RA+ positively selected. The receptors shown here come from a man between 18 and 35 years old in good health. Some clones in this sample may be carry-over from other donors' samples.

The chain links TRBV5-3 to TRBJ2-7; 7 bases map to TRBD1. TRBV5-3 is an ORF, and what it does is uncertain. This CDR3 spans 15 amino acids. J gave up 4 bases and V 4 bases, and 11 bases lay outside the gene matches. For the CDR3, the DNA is TGTGCCAGAAGCCATTGGACAGGAATTAAGTACGAGCAGTACTTC. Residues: CARSHWTGIKYEQYF.

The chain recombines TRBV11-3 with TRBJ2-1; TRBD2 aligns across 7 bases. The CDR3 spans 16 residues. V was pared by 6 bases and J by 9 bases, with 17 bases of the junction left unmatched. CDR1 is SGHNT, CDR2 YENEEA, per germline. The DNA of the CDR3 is TGTGCCAGCAGTGGGAGGGGTGGATCTGGGTCGGGTGAGCAGTTCTTC. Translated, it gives CASSGRGGSGSGEQFF. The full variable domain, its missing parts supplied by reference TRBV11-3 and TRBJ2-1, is EAGVVQSPRYKIIEKKQPVAFWCNPISGHNTLYWYLQNLGQGPELLIRYENEEAVDDSQLPKDRFSAERLKGVDSTLKIQPAELGDSAVYLCASSGRGGSGSGEQFFGPGTRLTVL.

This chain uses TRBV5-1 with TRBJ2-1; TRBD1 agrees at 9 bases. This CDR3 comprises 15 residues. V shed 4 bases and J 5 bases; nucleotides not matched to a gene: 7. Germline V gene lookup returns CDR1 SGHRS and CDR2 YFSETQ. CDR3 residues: CASSLGDRDDNEQFF. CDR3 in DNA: TGCGCCAGCAGCCTTGGGGACAGGGACGACAATGAGCAGTTCTTC.

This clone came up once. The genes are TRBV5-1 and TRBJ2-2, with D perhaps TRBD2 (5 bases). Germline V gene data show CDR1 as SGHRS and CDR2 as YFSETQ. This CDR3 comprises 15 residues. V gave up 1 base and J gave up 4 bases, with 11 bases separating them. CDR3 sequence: CASSLWVASTGELFF. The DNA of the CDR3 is TGCGCCAGCAGCTTGTGGGTAGCGAGCACCGGGGAGCTGTTTTTT. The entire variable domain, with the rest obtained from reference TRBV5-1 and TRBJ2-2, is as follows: KAGVTQTPRYLIKTRGQQVTLSCSPISGHRSVSWYQQTPGQGLQFLFEYFSETQRNKGNFPGRFSGRQFSNSRSEMNVSTLELGDSALYLCASSLWVASTGELFFGEGSRLTVL.

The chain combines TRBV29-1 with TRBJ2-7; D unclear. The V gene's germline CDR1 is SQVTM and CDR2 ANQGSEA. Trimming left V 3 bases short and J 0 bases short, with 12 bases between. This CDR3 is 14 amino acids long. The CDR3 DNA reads TGCAGCGTTGAGGGCCGGTGGCCCTCCTACGAGCAGTACTTC. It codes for CSVEGRWPSYEQYF.

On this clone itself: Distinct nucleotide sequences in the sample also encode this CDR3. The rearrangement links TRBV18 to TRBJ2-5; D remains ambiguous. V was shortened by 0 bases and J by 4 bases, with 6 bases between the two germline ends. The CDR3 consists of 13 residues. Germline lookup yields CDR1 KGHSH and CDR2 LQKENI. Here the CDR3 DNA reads TGTGCCAGCTCACCACCGGTTGGAGAGACCCAGTACTTC. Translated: CASSPPVGETQYF.

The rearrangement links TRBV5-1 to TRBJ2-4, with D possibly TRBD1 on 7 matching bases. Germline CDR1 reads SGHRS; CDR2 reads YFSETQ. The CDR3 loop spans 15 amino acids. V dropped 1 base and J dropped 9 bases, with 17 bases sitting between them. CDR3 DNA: TGCGCCAGCAGCTTGCTGGGGCAGGGGGGCGTCATTCAGTACTTC. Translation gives CASSLLGQGGVIQYF.

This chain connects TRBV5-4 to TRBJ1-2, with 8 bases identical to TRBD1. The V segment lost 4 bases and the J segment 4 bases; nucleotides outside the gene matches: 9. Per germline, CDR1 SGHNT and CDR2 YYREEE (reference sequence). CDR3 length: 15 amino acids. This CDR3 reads CASSQTTGAIYGYTF. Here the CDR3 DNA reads TGTGCCAGCAGCCAGACGACAGGGGCGATCTATGGCTACACCTTC. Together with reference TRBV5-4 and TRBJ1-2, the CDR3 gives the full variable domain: ETGVTQSPTHLIKTRGQQVTLRCSSQSGHNTVSWYQQALGQGPQFIFQYYREEENGRGNFPPRFSGLQFPNYSSELNVNALELDDSALYLCASSQTTGAIYGYTFGSGTRLTVV.